This TCR beta chain was sequenced during a study of blood T cell repertoires in COVID-19. Study context: The United States, Italy and Spain were the sources of the acute and convalescent COVID-19 samples.

Germline-derived CDR1 and CDR2 are SGHNT and YENEEA. The germline V and J ends were trimmed by 0 bases and 2 bases, with 16 bases remaining between them. There are 18 residues in the CDR3. The sample holds a few counts of this clone. The Seattle site enrolled patients during active infection and followed them longitudinally. Per the authors' pipeline: Reference gene primer amplification gave estimated nucleated cell counts. Assay: immunoSEQ multiplex PCR; the TCRdb copy retains only in-frame clones and omits some. That table gives V, J and clone size, and the DNA gave D and trimming. The data show roughly 160,000 clones, 70% to 80% seen once.

The sequence derives from a woman aged 60 to 75 with COVID-19, enrolled during active disease. The chain is built from TRBV11-3 and TRBJ1-4, with a weak D call TRBD1 (6 bases). The sample taken for sequencing was peripheral blood. This CDR3 is CASSLEGATPDTNEKLFF. The CDR3 DNA reads TGTGCCAGCAGCTTAGAGGGGGCCACCCCGGATACTAATGAAAAACTGTTTTTT.